A selection of T cell receptor beta chains follows, all from one sample in a study of OX40 agonist ivuxolimab in advanced cancers. The table came from immunoSEQ multiplex PCR; TCRdb's copy has only in-frame clones and leaves some out. Here the sample spans 150,000 to 190,000 clones, under 95% being singletons. Sequenced here: CD4+ or CD8+ T cells sorted from blood, sampled in a trial of the OX40 agonist ivuxolimab. The receptors here all came from an adult with an advanced solid tumor such as melanoma, head and neck, liver or kidney cancer. The CDR3 runs from the conserved cysteine through the conserved F or W. Each record gives: clone size, D gene, J gene, V gene, CDR3 DNA, CDR3 protein. D genes are given only for firm matches. Clone size is shown for a subset of rows, as once, few, many or a class of expanded clone.

NA NA TRBJ2-1 TRBV6-5 TGTGCCAGCAGTTACTCCCGGGATTGGGATGAGCAGTTCTTC CASSYSRDWDEQFF
NA TRBD1 TRBJ1-4 TRBV25-1 TGTGCCAGCAGTGTAACAGGGGTGGCTGAAAAACTGTTTTTT CASSVTGVAEKLFF
NA TRBD1 TRBJ1-2 TRBV27 TGTGCCAGCAGTTCCTCCTGGACAGGGATGAACTATGGCTACACCTTC CASSSSWTGMNYGYTF
NA NA TRBJ1-2 TRBV11-2 TGTGCCAGCAGCTTAGTACAGGGAAACGGCTACACCTTC CASSLVQGNGYTF
NA TRBD1 TRBJ2-5 TRBV29-1 TGCAGCGCAAGGGGTGGACAGGGGGCTTCGGAGACCCAGTACTTC CSARGGQGASETQYF
NA NA TRBJ1-2 TRBV29-1 TGCAGCGTTCCGGATTTTTGGGGGAGTCCTCGGAACTATGGCTACACCTTC CSVPDFWGSPRNYGYTF
NA TRBD2 TRBJ2-3 TRBV19 TGTGCCAGTAGTATCGGGACTAGCGGGAGCGCAGATACGCAGTATTTT CASSIGTSGSADTQYF
NA TRBD2 TRBJ2-1 TRBV5-1 TGCGCCAGCAGCTTGGAAGCGGGGAGGGCGGGTGAGCAGTTCTTC CASSLEAGRAGEQFF
NA NA TRBJ2-5 TRBV18 TGTGCCAGCTCACCCTATACACCACAGGGGAGGGAGACCCAGTACTTC CASSPYTPQGRETQYF
once TRBD1 TRBJ2-7 TRBV4-1 TGCGCCAGCAGCCCAGGACAGGGGAGCGAGCAGTACTTC CASSPGQGSEQYF
NA NA TRBJ1-5 TRBV27 TGTGCCACCAAACCCGACAGGCATAATCAGCCCCAGCATTTT CATKPDRHNQPQHF
few NA TRBJ1-3 TRBV14 TGTGCCAGCAGCCGACTAAACACCATATATTTT CASSRLNTIYF
NA NA TRBJ1-2 TRBV19 TGTGCCAGTAAGACGACGGAGGCTGGCTACACCTTC CASKTTEAGYTF
NA TRBD1 TRBJ1-5 TRBV29-1 TGCAGCGCGCAGGGGGCGAAGGGTCAGCCCCAGCATTTT CSAQGAKGQPQHF
NA TRBD2 TRBJ2-3 TRBV18 TGTGCCAGCTCACGCTTAGCGAGCGGGAGGACAGATACGCAGTATTTT CASSRLASGRTDTQYF
NA NA TRBJ1-5 TRBV7-6 TGTGCCAGCAGCTTAGGGGAGACTCAGCCCCAGCATTTT CASSLGETQPQHF
NA TRBD1 TRBJ1-5 TRBV6-5 TGTGCCAGCAGTTTGGACAGGGGGCTTCAGCCCCAGCATTTT CASSLDRGLQPQHF
once NA TRBJ1-5 TRBV28 TGTGCCAGCAGGTACGGCCCCAATCAGCCCCAGCATTTT CASRYGPNQPQHF
NA TRBD1 TRBJ2-2 TRBV4-1 TGCGCCAGCAGACAAACAGGGGGCTCGACCGGGGAGCTGTTTTTT CASRQTGGSTGELFF
NA NA TRBJ1-2 TRBV7-6 TGTGCCAGCAGCCAGGTGGGGGTACGTGGCTACACCTTC CASSQVGVRGYTF
once TRBD2 TRBJ2-3 TRBV7-8 TGTGCCAGCAGCGCGAGGACTAGCGGGATTCTCACAGATACGCAGTATTTT CASSARTSGILTDTQYF
few TRBD2 TRBJ2-3 TRBV7-2 TGTGCCAGCAGCTTAGTGCAAGCGGGAGGGCGGGTTGCAGATACGCAGTATTTT CASSLVQAGGRVADTQYF
NA TRBD2 TRBJ2-5 TRBV7-7 TGTGCCAGCAGCTTAGGGCGGCTAGCGGGGGCTTTCCAAGAGACCCAGTACTTC CASSLGRLAGAFQETQYF
NA TRBD1 TRBJ1-3 TRBV9 TGTGCCAGCAGCACTACAGGGGGTAATGGAAACACCATATATTTT CASSTTGGNGNTIYF
NA NA TRBJ1-1 TRBV6-6 TGTGCCAGCACCCCATCGGGCCCCCGGCGTACTGAAGCTTTCTTT CASTPSGPRRTEAFF
NA TRBD2 TRBJ2-3 TRBV6-1 TGTGCCAGCTCCGACGGACTAGCGGGGGAGCATACGCAGTATTTT CASSDGLAGEHTQYF
NA NA TRBJ1-2 TRBV4-3 TGCGCCAGCAGCTACGGGAACTATGGCTACACCTTC CASSYGNYGYTF